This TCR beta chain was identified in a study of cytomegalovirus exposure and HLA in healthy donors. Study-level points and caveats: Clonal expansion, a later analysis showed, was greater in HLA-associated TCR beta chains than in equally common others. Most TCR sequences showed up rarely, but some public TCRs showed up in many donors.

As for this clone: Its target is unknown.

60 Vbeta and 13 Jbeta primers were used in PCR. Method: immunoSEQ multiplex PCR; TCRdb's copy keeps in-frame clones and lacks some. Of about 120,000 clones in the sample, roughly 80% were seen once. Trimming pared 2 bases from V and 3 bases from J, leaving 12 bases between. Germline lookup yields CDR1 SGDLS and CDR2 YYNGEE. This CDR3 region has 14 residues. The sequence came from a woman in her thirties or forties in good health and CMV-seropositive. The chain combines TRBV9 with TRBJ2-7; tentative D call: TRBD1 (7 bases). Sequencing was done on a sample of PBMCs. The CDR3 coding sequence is TGTGCCAGCAGCGTGGGGGGACAGAACTACGAGCAGTACTTC. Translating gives CASSVGGQNYEQYF.